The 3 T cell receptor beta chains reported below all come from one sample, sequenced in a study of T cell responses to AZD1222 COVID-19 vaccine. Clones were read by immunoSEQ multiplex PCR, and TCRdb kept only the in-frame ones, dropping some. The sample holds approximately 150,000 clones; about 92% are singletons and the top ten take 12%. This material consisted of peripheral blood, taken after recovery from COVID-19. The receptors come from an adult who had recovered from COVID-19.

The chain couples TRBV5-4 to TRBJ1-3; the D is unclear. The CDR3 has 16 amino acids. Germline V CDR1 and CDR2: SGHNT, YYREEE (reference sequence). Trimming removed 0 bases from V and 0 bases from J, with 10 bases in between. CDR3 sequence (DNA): TGTGCCAGCAGCTTGGGTTCGGGGTACTCTGGAAACACCATATATTTT. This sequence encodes CASSLGSGYSGNTIYF.

Here the CDR3 reads CAIGVAGVNSGNEQFF. As DNA, the CDR3 is TGTGCCATCGGAGTAGCGGGAGTGAATTCCGGAAATGAGCAGTTCTTC. This rearrangement joins TRBV7-9 to TRBJ2-1, with TRBD2 matching over 9 bases. The CDR3 runs 16 residues. CDR1 is SEHNR, CDR2 FQNEAQ, per germline (reference sequence). The ends lost 10 bases at V and 7 bases at J; junction bases unmatched: 17.

CDR3 region: CASSSTQGQINEKLFF. The CDR3 DNA reads as TGTGCCAGCAGCTCAACCCAGGGACAGATTAATGAAAAACTGTTTTTT. V and J are TRBV28 and TRBJ1-4; 7 nucleotides match TRBD1. J gave up 4 bases and V 6 bases, and 11 bases lay outside the gene matches. The CDR3 is 16 amino acids. Germline values: CDR1 MDHEN, CDR2 SYDVKM.